Presented here are 13 T cell receptor beta chains from one specimen sequenced in a study of blood T cells in healthy people across ages. A second 7 to 11 cycle PCR used barcoded and J-beta primers. TCRdb redid the calling of the 5' RACE reads with MiXCR, one entry per CDR3 protein. The repertoire holds about 1,500,000 distinct CDR3 sequences, with approximately 28% as singletons. The sample taken for sequencing was blood. Every receptor here comes from a woman aged 25 to 45 in good health.

The rearrangement uses TRBV4-1 and TRBJ1-4; no firm D call. CDR1 is MGHRA, CDR2 YSYEKL, per germline. Trimming took 2 bases from V and 16 from J, leaving 17 bases between them. This CDR3 has 13 amino acids. In nucleotides, the CDR3 is TGCGCCAGCAGCCAAAGGTGGACGGAGGTTCAGTTTTTT. Translation gives CASSQRWTEVQFF.

This clonotype has just a few counts. The rearrangement links TRBV7-7 to TRBJ2-1; maybe TRBD2 (5 bases). The CDR3 covers 15 residues. The germline V and J ends were trimmed by 2 bases and 7 bases, with 15 bases remaining between them. The germline gives CDR1 SSHAT, CDR2 FNYEAQ (reference sequence). CDR3 region: CASSLLTGLGNEQFF. The CDR3 bases are TGTGCCAGCAGCTTATTGACGGGATTAGGGAATGAGCAGTTCTTC.

This clonotype was detected only a few times. V and J are TRBV11-2 and TRBJ2-7; D call uncertain. CDR3 length: 14 residues. V was cut by 1 base and J by 3 bases, with 10 bases left in between. Germline assignment: CDR1 SGHAT and CDR2 FQNNGV. The CDR3 region is CASSLVAGVYEQYF. For the CDR3, the DNA is TGTGCCAGCAGCTTAGTAGCAGGAGTCTACGAGCAGTACTTC.

This clonotype was counted at least ten times. The genes are TRBV29-1 and TRBJ2-7; TRBD1 matches 7 bases. Germline CDR1 is SQVTM and CDR2 is ANQGSEA. The ends lost 3 bases at V and 0 bases at J; junction bases unmatched: 11. The CDR3 extends over 16 amino acids. CDR3 sequence reads: CSVEETTGATSYEQYF. The CDR3 bases are TGCAGCGTTGAGGAGACCACAGGGGCAACCTCCTACGAGCAGTACTTC.

The rearrangement links TRBV7-9 to TRBJ1-2; TRBD1 matches 10 bases. Germline assignment: CDR1 SEHNR and CDR2 FQNEAQ (reference sequence). Trimming at V came to 5 bases and at J to 4 bases, leaving 10 bases not matched to a gene. This CDR3 is built from 16 residues. The CDR3 reads CASSLNSGQGIYGYTF. CDR3 bases: TGTGCCAGCAGCCTAAATTCGGGACAGGGGATCTATGGCTACACCTTC.

This clonotype was detected a few times. A read error is possible here, since a much larger clone lies one base away. V is TRBV6-6 and J is TRBJ2-1; TRBD2 agrees at 9 bases. The CDR3 is made up of 14 amino acids. Trimming at V came to 7 bases and at J to 5 bases, leaving 6 bases not matched to a gene. Germline V gives CDR1 MNHNY, CDR2 SVGAGI (reference sequence). The CDR3 coding sequence is TGTGCCAGCATGCTAGCGGGATCAGACAATGAGCAGTTCTTC. This translates into CASMLAGSDNEQFF.

The V and J genes are TRBV12-3 or TRBV12-4 and TRBJ1-2; D remains unclear. Trimming removed 5 bases at V and 4 bases at J, with 14 bases between. The CDR3 sequence is 14 residues long. For the CDR3, the DNA is TGTGCCAGCAGTGGGTCAGGACGAACCTATGGCTACACCTTC. This codes for CASSGSGRTYGYTF.

This clonotype has more than one count but fewer than ten. The J gene is TRBJ1-5, the V gene TRBV4-1, with no clear D. V was shortened by 3 bases and J by 10 bases, with 13 bases between the two germline ends. The CDR3 contains 13 residues. Germline V gives CDR1 MGHRA, CDR2 YSYEKL. The CDR3 spells CASSQGSFDPQHF. The CDR3 DNA follows: TGCGCCAGCAGCCAGGGCTCCTTTGATCCCCAGCATTTT.

This clonotype was seen only a few times. The rearrangement uses TRBV20-1 and TRBJ2-1; 7 bases are shared with TRBD2. V gave up 5 bases and J gave up 8 bases; unmatched junction bases: 6. Germline CDR1 and CDR2: DFQATT and SNEGSKA (reference sequence). The CDR3 extends over 12 amino acids. This CDR3 reads CSARTSVDEQFF. DNA of the CDR3: TGCAGTGCTCGCACTAGCGTCGATGAGCAGTTCTTC.

This clonotype was counted only a few times. This sequence joins TRBV7-2 and TRBJ1-5; D is uncertain. Trimming removed 5 bases from V and 0 bases from J, with 14 bases in between. CDR1 SGHTA and CDR2 FQGNSA come from the germline V gene. This CDR3 has 16 amino acids. CDR3 DNA sequence: TGTACCAGCAGCCTGGGTGGATTTAATAGCAATCAGCCCCAGCATTTT. Residues: CTSSLGGFNSNQPQHF.

In the case of this clonotype: One end of the junction varies from germline; a read error may be responsible. The V and J genes are TRBV5-1 and TRBJ2-7; maybe TRBD1 (5 bases). This CDR3 comprises 16 residues. The germline gives CDR1 SGHRS, CDR2 YFSETQ. In nucleotides, the CDR3 is TGCGCCGGCAGCTTGGCCATAATAGGGGCTGGATACGAGCATTACTTC. It translates to CAGSLAIIGAGYEHYF.

This clonotype has more than one count but fewer than ten. The chain couples TRBV7-8 to TRBJ1-4; TRBD1 matches 7 bases. This CDR3 is built from 17 residues. CDR1 is SGHVS, CDR2 FQNEAQ, per germline. V was pared by 5 bases and J by 7 bases, with 16 bases of the junction left unmatched. DNA for the CDR3: TGTGCCAGCAGCCCACTGGGCGTTGGGACAGCGACTGAAAAACTGTTTTTT. Translated: CASSPLGVGTATEKLFF.

This chain links TRBV20-1 with TRBJ1-1; D gene ambiguous. V was clipped by 8 bases and J by 0 bases, with 7 bases between them. The CDR3 totals 11 residues. Germline V gene lookup returns CDR1 DFQATT and CDR2 SNEGSKA (reference sequence). The DNA of the CDR3 is TGCAGTTCGGTAGTGAACACTGAAGCTTTCTTT. This codes for CSSVVNTEAFF.